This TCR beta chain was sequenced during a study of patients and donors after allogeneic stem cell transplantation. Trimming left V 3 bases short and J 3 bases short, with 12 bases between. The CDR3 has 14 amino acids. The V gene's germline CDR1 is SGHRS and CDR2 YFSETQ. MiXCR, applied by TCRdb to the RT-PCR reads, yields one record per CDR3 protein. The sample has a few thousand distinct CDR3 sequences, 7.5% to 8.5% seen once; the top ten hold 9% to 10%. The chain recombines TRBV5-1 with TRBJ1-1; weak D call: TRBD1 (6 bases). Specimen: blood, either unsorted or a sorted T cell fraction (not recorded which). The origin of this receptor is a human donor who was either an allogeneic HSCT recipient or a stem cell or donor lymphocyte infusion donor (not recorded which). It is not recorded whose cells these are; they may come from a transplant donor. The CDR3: CASSSRTVDTEAFF. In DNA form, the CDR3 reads TGCGCCAGCAGCTCTCGGACAGTCGACACTGAAGCTTTCTTT.